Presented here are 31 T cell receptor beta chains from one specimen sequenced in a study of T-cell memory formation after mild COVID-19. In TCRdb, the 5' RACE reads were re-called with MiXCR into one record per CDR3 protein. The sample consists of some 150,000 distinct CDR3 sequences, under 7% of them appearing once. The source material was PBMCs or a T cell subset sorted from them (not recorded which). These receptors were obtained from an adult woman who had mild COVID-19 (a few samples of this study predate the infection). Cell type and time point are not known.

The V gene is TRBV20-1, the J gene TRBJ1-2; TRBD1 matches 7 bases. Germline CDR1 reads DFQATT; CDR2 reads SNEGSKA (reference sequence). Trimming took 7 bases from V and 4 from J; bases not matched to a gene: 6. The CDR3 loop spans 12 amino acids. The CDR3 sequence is CSGQGQIYGYTF. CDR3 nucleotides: TGCAGTGGACAGGGACAAATCTATGGCTACACCTTC.

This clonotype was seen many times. The CDR3 protein is CASCRLIETGELFF. CDR3 bases: TGTGCCAGCTGCAGACTGATAGAAACCGGGGAGCTGTTTTTT. The chain combines TRBV7-2 with TRBJ2-2; D call uncertain. The CDR3 has 14 amino acids. Trimming cost V 8 bases and J 5 bases, with 15 bases left between them. CDR1 and CDR2 (germline): SGHTA, FQGNSA.

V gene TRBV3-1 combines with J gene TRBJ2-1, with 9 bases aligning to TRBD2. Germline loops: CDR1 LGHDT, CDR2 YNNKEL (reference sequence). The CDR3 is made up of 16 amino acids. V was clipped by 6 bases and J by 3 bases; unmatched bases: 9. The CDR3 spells CASSRASGVVYNEQFF. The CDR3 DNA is TGTGCCAGCAGTCGGGCTAGCGGGGTCGTCTACAATGAGCAGTTCTTC.

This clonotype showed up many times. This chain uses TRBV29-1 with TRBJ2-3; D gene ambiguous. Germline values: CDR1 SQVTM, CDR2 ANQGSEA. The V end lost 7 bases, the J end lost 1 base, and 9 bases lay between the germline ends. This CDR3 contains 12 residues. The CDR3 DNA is TGCAGCGGTAAGGTTGGCACAGATACGCAGTATTTT. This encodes CSGKVGTDTQYF.

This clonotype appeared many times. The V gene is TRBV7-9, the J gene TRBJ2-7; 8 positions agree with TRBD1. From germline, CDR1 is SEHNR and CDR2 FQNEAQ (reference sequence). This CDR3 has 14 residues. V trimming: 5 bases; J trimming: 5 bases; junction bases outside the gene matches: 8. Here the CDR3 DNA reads TGTGCCAGCAGCGTCGACAGGGGTTCACACGAGCAGTACTTC. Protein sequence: CASSVDRGSHEQYF.

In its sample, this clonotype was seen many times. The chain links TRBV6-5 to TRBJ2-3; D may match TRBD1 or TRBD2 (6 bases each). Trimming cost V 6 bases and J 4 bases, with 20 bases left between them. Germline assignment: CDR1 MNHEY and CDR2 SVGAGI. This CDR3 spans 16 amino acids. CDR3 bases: TGTGCCAGCAGAATCGCAGAGGGGGGCGGGTCAGATACGCAGTATTTT. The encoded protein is CASRIAEGGGSDTQYF.

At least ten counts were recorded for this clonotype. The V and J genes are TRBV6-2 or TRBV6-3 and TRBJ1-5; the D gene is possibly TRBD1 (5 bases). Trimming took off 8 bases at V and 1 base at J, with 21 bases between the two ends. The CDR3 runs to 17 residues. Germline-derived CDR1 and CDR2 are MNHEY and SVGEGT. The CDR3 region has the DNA TGTGCCAGCCGGGTTTTTGGGGGTAGGGCCAGCAATCAGCCCCAGCATTTT. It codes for CASRVFGGRASNQPQHF.

CDR3 region: CASSVGTSGTETQYF. In DNA form, the CDR3 reads TGTGCCAGCAGCGTAGGGACTAGCGGGACGGAGACCCAGTACTTC. The J gene is TRBJ2-5, the V gene TRBV9; 12 nucleotides align to TRBD2. The CDR3 is 15 amino acids. Germline V gives CDR1 SGDLS, CDR2 YYNGEE. The V gene end was trimmed by 0 bases and the J gene end by 5 bases; junction bases not matched to a gene: 2.

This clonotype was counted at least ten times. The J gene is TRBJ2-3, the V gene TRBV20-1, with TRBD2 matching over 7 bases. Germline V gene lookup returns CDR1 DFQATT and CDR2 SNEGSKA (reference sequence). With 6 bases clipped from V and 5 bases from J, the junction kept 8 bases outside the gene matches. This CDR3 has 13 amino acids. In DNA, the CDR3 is TGCAGTGCAAGGCAGGGAGGGAGAGATACGCAGTATTTT. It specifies CSARQGGRDTQYF.

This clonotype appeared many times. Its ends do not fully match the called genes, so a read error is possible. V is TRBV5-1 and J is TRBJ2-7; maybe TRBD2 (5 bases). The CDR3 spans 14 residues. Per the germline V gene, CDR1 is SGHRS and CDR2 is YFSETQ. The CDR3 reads CASSLSGLAYEQYF. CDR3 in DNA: TGTGCCAGCAGTTTGTCGGGGTTAGCCTACGAGCAGTACTTC.

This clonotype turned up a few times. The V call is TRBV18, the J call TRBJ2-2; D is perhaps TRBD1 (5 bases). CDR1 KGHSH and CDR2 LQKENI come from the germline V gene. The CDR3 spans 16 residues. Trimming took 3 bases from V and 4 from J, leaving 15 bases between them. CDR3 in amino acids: CASSPDSYSSTGELFF. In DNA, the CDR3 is TGTGCCAGCTCACCCGACAGCTACTCGTCCACCGGGGAGCTGTTTTTT.

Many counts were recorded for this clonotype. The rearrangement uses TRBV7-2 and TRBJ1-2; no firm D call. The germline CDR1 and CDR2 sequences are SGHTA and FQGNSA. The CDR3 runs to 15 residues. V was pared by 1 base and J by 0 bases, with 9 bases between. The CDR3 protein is CASSLDLGPNYGYTF. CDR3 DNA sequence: TGTGCCAGCAGCTTAGATCTAGGACCTAACTATGGCTACACCTTC.

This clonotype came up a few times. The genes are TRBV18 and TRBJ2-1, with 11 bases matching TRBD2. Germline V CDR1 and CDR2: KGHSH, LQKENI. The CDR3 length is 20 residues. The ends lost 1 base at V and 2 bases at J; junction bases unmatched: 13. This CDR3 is CASSPLSSSGGARAYNEQFF. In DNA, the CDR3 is TGTGCCAGCTCACCACTGTCAAGTAGCGGGGGGGCTCGAGCCTACAATGAGCAGTTCTTC.

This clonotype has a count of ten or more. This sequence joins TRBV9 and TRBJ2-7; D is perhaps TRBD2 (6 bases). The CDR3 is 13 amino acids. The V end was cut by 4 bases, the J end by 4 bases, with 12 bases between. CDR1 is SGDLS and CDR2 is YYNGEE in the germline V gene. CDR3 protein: CASSSSAGYEQYF. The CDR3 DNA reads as TGTGCCAGCAGCTCCTCAGCGGGTTACGAGCAGTACTTC.

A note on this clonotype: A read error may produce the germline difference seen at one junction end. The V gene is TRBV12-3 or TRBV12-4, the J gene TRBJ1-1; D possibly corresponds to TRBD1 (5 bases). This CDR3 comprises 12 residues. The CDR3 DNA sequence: TGTGCCAGCAGTTTGGGGGAGGCGGGCCGAGTTTTT. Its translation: CASSLGEAGRVF.

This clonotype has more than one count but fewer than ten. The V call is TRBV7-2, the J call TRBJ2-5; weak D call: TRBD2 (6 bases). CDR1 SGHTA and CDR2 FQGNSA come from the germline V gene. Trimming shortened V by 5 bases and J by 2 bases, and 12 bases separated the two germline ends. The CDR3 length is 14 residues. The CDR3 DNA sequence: TGTGCCAGCAGCCGATCGGGACTTCAAGAGACCCAGTACTTC. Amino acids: CASSRSGLQETQYF.

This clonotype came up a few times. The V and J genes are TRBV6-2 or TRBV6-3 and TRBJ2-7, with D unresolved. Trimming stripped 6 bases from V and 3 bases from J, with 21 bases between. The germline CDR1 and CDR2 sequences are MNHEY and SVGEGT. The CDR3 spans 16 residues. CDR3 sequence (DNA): TGTGCCAGCAGCGTAGATAGCCCGAGTCTCGGCTACGAGCAGTACTTC. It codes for CASSVDSPSLGYEQYF.

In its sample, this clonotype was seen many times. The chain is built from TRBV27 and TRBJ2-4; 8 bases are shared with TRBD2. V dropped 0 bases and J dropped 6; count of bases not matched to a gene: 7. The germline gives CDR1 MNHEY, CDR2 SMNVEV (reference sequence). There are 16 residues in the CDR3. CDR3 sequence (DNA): TGTGCCAGCAGTTTATCGGGGGGGACTAGTGGAAACATTCAGTACTTC. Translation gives CASSLSGGTSGNIQYF.

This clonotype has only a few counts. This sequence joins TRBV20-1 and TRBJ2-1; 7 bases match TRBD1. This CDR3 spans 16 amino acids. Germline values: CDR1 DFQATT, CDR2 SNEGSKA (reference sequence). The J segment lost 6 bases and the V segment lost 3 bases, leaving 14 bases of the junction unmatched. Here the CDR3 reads CSASPIPGQRINEQFF. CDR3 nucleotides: TGCAGTGCTAGCCCAATTCCGGGACAGAGGATCAATGAGCAGTTCTTC.

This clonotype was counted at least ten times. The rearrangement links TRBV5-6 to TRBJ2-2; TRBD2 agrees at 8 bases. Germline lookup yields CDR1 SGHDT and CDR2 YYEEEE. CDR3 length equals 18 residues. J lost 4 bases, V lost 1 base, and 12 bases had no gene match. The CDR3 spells CASSLPPRTSRSTGELFF. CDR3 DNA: TGTGCCAGCAGCTTGCCGCCTCGGACTAGCAGGTCCACCGGGGAGCTGTTTTTT.

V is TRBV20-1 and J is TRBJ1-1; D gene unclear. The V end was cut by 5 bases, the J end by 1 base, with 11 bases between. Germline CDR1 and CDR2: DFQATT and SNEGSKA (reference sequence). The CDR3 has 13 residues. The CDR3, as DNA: TGCAGTGCTCCCGGACTAGCGAACACTGAAGCTTTCTTT. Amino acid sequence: CSAPGLANTEAFF.

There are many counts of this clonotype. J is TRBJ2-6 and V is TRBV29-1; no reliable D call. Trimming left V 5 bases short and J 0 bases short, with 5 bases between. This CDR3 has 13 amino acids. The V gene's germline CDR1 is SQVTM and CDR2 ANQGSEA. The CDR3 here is CSVRFSGANVLTF. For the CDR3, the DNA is TGCAGCGTTCGATTCTCTGGGGCCAACGTCCTGACTTTC.

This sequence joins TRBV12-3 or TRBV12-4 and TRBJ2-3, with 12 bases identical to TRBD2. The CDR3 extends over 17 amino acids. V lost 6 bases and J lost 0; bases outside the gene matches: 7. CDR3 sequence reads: CASRLTSGGVSTDTQYF. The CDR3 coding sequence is TGTGCCAGCAGACTGACTAGCGGGGGAGTAAGCACAGATACGCAGTATTTT.

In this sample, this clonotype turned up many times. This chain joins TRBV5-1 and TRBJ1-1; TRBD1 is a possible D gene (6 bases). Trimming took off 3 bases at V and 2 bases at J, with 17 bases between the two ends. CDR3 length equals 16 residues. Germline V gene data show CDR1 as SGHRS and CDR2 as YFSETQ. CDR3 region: CASSSRLPGQNTEAFF. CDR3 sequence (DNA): TGCGCCAGCAGCTCGAGACTACCGGGACAAAACACTGAAGCTTTCTTT.

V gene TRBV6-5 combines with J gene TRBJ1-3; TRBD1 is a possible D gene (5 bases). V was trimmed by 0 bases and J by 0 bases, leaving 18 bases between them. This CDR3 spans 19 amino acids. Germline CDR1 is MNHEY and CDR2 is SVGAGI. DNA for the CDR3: TGTGCCAGCAGTTACTCTGCCATCGGGACGGCAAGCTCTGGAAACACCATATATTTT. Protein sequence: CASSYSAIGTASSGNTIYF.

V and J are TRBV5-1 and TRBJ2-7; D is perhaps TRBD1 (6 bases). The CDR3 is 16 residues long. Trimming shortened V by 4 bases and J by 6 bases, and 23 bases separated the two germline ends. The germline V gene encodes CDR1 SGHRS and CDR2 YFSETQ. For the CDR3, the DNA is TGCGCCAGCAGCCTGAGGGCGACAGGAGACGCCAGCGAGCAGTACTTC. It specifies CASSLRATGDASEQYF.

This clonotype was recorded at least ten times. The CDR3 DNA follows: TGCGCCAGCAGCTTGGGGCCCCTCACAGATACGCAGTATTTT. It translates to CASSLGPLTDTQYF. V and J are TRBV5-1 and TRBJ2-3; unclear D gene. The CDR3 is 14 residues long. Trimming left V 0 bases short and J 2 bases short, with 7 bases between. Germline loops: CDR1 SGHRS, CDR2 YFSETQ.

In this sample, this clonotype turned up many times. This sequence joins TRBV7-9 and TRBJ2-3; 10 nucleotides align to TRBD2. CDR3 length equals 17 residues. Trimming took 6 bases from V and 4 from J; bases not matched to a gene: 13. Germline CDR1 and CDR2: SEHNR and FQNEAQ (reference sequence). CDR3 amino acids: CASRPGASGSLADTQYF. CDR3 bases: TGTGCCAGCAGACCCGGGGCTAGCGGGAGTTTAGCAGATACGCAGTATTTT.

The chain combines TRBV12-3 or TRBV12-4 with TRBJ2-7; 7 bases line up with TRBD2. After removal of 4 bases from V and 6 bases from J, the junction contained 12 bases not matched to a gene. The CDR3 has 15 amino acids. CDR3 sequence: CASSYDSSGVAEQYF. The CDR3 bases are TGTGCCAGCAGTTACGACTCCAGCGGGGTCGCCGAGCAGTACTTC.

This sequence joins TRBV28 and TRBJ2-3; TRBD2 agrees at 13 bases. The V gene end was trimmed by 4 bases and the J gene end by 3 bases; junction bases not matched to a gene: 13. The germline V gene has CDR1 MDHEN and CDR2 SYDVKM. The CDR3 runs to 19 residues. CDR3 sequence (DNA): TGTGCCAGCAGTTCACAATCGGGGGGACTAGCGGGATCGACAGATACGCAGTATTTT. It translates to CASSSQSGGLAGSTDTQYF.

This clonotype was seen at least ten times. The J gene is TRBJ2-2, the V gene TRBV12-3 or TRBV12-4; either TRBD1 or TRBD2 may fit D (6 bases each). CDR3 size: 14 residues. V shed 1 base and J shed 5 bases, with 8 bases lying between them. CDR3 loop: CASSLGGGTGELFF. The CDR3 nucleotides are TGTGCCAGCAGTTTAGGAGGGGGGACCGGGGAGCTGTTTTTT.